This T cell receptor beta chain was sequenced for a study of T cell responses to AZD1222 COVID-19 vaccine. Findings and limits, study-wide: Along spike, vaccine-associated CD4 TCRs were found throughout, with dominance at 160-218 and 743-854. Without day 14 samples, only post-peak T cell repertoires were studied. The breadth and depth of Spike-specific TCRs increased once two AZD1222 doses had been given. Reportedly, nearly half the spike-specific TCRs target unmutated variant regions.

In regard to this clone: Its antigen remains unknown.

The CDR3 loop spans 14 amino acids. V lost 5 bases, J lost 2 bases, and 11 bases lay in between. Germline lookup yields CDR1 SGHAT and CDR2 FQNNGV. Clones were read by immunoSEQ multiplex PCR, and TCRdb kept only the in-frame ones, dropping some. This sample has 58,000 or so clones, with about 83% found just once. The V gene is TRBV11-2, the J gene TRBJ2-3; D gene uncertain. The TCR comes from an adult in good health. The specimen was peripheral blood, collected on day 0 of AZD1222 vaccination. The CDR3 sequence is CASSPVMATDTQYF. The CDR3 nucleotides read TGTGCCAGCAGCCCCGTGATGGCCACAGATACGCAGTATTTT. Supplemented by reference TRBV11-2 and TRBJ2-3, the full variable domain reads EAGVAQSPRYKIIEKRQSVAFWCNPISGHATLYWYQQILGQGPKLLIQFQNNGVVDDSQLPKDRFSAERLKGVDSTLKIQPAKLEDSAVYLCASSPVMATDTQYFGPGTRLTVL.